This T cell receptor beta chain appears in the sequencing data of a study of cytomegalovirus exposure and HLA in healthy donors. The CDR3 totals 16 residues. Use of 60 Vbeta and 13 Jbeta primers characterized the PCR. Assay: immunoSEQ multiplex PCR; the TCRdb copy retains only in-frame clones and omits some. The sample includes 150,000 to 200,000 clones, around nine tenths of them seen just once. The chain is built from TRBV12-2 and TRBJ1-6; TRBD1 reflects the table's D call only, with no check against the DNA. TRBV12-2 is annotated as a pseudogene. Sequencing was done on a sample of PBMCs. This TCR derives from a woman under 30 in good health and CMV-seronegative. CDR3 amino acids: CASRFVRTGCNSPLHF. The CDR3 DNA reads as TGTGCAAGTCGTTTCGTTAGGACAGGGTGTAATTCACCCCTCCACTTT.